A single T cell receptor (beta chain) is shown here with its context. Its antigen remains unidentified. A multiplex PCR was run with 60 Vbeta primers and 13 Jbeta primers. TCRdb keeps only in-frame clones here, not all; method: immunoSEQ multiplex PCR. The clone table shows about 55,000 clones, with the ten largest holding about 10%. This record belongs to a study of cytomegalovirus exposure and HLA in healthy donors. Study outcomes and limitations: The study reported that TCR beta sequences accurately predicted HLA-A and HLA-B alleles in most subjects. Segments of the TCR beta V type were, in most cases, productive about 87% or about 30% of the time in an earlier analysis. Reports credit the classifier with highly specific, highly sensitive diagnosis of cytomegalovirus status.

Sequencing was performed on PBMCs. The sequence was collected from a man over 45 in good health and CMV-seropositive.

CDR3 residues: CASSLGLVGEGEQFF. The CDR3 region has the DNA TGCGCCAGCAGCTTGGGTCTAGTCGGTGAGGGTGAGCAGTTCTTC. The J gene is TRBJ2-1, the V gene TRBV5-1, with D perhaps matching TRBD2 (5 bases). V lost 0 bases and J lost 9, with 16 bases in between. This CDR3 is 15 amino acids long. In germline, CDR1 is SGHRS, CDR2 YFSETQ.